What follows are 30 T cell receptor beta chains derived from one specimen sequenced in a study of shared clonotypes between healthy human individuals. Only in-frame clones appear in the TCRdb table, and some are missing; sequencing was by immunoSEQ multiplex PCR. The repertoire holds about 490,000 clones, with 79% as singletons. Sequencing used PBMCs. The receptors originated from a woman aged 40 to 50 in good health. Some clones in this sample may be carry-over from other donors' samples.

This chain connects TRBV4-2 to TRBJ2-5, with D perhaps TRBD1 (6 bases). The V end lost 5 bases, the J end lost 1 base, and 11 bases lay between the germline ends. Germline V gene data show CDR1 as LGHNA and CDR2 as YNFKEQ. The CDR3 has 14 residues. For the CDR3, the DNA is TGTGCCAGCAGCTTGGGCAGGGGCCAAGAGACCCAGTACTTC. Encoded protein: CASSLGRGQETQYF.

CDR3 coding DNA: TGCAGCCCTCGGAGGGCCGATGAGCAGTTCTTC. It yields the protein CSPRRADEQFF. The V gene is TRBV20-1, the J gene TRBJ2-1, with D possibly being TRBD2 (6 bases). CDR1 and CDR2 (germline): DFQATT, SNEGSKA (reference sequence). This CDR3 is 11 amino acids long.

The rearrangement links TRBV19 to TRBJ2-7, with TRBD2 identical over 13 bases. CDR1 is LNHDA and CDR2 is SQIVND in the germline V gene (reference sequence). The CDR3 is 16 residues long. V lost 3 bases to trimming and J lost 3 bases; unmatched junction nucleotides: 5. CDR3 sequence reads: CASSMARTSGSYEQYF. The CDR3 nucleotides are TGTGCCAGTAGTATGGCCCGGACTAGCGGGAGCTACGAGCAGTACTTC. Filled out from reference TRBV19 and TRBJ2-7, the complete variable domain reads DGGITQSPKYLFRKEGQNVTLSCEQNLNHDAMYWYRQDPGQGLRLIYYSQIVNDFQKGDIAEGYSVSREKKESFPLTVTSAQKNPTAFYLCASSMARTSGSYEQYFGPGTRLTVT.

The chain recombines TRBV9 with TRBJ2-5, with D perhaps assigned TRBD1 or TRBD2 (5 bases each). Germline CDR1 SGDLS, CDR2 YYNGEE. The CDR3 loop spans 15 amino acids. V lost 1 base and J 1 base, leaving 11 bases between the germline ends. The chain's CDR3 is CASSVSWGSQETQYF. Here the CDR3 DNA reads TGTGCCAGCAGCGTAAGTTGGGGGTCCCAAGAGACCCAGTACTTC.

V is TRBV18 and J is TRBJ1-5, with unresolved D. Germline CDR1 reads KGHSH; CDR2 reads LQKENI. Between the trimmed V and J ends, which lost 8 bases and 4 bases, there was a span of 12 bases. This CDR3 region has 13 residues. The CDR3 DNA sequence: TGTGCCAGCAACGCGGCGGAGAATCAGCCCCAGCATTTT. Translating gives CASNAAENQPQHF.

This clone has just one count. The rearrangement joins TRBV10-2 to TRBJ1-2; TRBD1 agrees at 7 bases. The length of the CDR3 is 19 residues. Germline assignment: CDR1 WSHSY and CDR2 SAAADI. The J segment lost 1 base and the V segment lost 6 bases, leaving 20 bases of the junction unmatched. The CDR3 loop is CASSPLLGQGVRYNYGYTF. CDR3 DNA: TGCGCCAGCAGCCCACTCCTCGGGCAGGGGGTGAGATATAACTATGGCTACACCTTC.

The genes are TRBV11-2 and TRBJ2-2; TRBD2 is a possible D gene (6 bases). Germline CDR1 and CDR2: SGHAT and FQNNGV. V was clipped by 2 bases and J by 0 bases, with 7 bases between them. The CDR3 runs 15 residues. CDR3 protein: CASSLRGTNTGELFF. Written as DNA, the CDR3 is TGTGCCAGCAGCTTACGGGGGACGAACACCGGGGAGCTGTTTTTT.

The V and J genes are TRBV4-1 and TRBJ1-1; weak D call: TRBD1 (5 bases). The V gene's germline CDR1 is MGHRA and CDR2 YSYEKL. V was pared by 0 bases and J by 1 base, with 6 bases between. The CDR3 covers 14 residues. In nucleotides, the CDR3 is TGCGCCAGCAGCCAAGATGGGGGGAACACTGAAGCTTTCTTT. Amino acids: CASSQDGGNTEAFF.

J is TRBJ1-2 and V is TRBV27, with D perhaps TRBD1 (5 bases). Germline V gives CDR1 MNHEY, CDR2 SMNVEV (reference sequence). With 5 bases removed from V and 5 bases from J, the gap between germline ends came to 24 bases. The CDR3 is 17 residues long. The CDR3 spells CASSPRGGWGSEYGYTF. The CDR3 DNA is TGTGCCAGCAGTCCTCGGGGGGGTTGGGGTTCGGAGTATGGCTACACCTTC.

The chain couples TRBV30 to TRBJ2-5, with no clear D. CDR3 length equals 11 residues. V was cut by 3 bases and J by 4 bases, with 6 bases left in between. In germline, CDR1 is GTSNPN, CDR2 SVGIG (reference sequence). The CDR3 spells CAWRLGETQYF. CDR3 sequence (DNA): TGTGCCTGGAGGCTGGGAGAGACCCAGTACTTC.

The chain couples TRBV11-3 to TRBJ2-1; TRBD2 agrees at 12 bases. V lost 5 bases and J lost 5; bases outside the gene matches: 4. CDR1 and CDR2 from the germline V gene are SGHNT and YENEEA. The CDR3 is 15 amino acids. The DNA for the CDR3 is TGTGCCAGCAGCCTAGCGGGAGGGGGCCACAATGAGCAGTTCTTC. Translated, it gives CASSLAGGGHNEQFF. The whole variable domain, filled in from reference TRBV11-3 and TRBJ2-1, reads EAGVVQSPRYKIIEKKQPVAFWCNPISGHNTLYWYLQNLGQGPELLIRYENEEAVDDSQLPKDRFSAERLKGVDSTLKIQPAELGDSAVYLCASSLAGGGHNEQFFGPGTRLTVL.

The rearrangement uses TRBV11-1 and TRBJ2-7; no clear D. Between the trimmed V and J ends, which lost 3 bases and 0 bases, there was a span of 9 bases. This CDR3 is built from 14 residues. In germline, CDR1 is SGHAT, CDR2 FQDESV (reference sequence). The CDR3 loop reads CASSFQARSYEQYF. As DNA, the CDR3 is TGTGCCAGCAGCTTTCAGGCCCGCTCCTACGAGCAGTACTTC.

V and J are TRBV7-6 and TRBJ2-1; possibly TRBD1 or TRBD2 for D (5 bases each). CDR1 and CDR2 (germline): SGHVS, FNYEAQ. This CDR3 spans 15 amino acids. V was clipped by 1 base and J by 5 bases, with 12 bases between them. The CDR3 coding sequence is TGTGCCAGCAGCTTAGTGGGGGACGGACACAATGAGCAGTTCTTC. Encoded protein: CASSLVGDGHNEQFF.

This chain uses TRBV5-6 with TRBJ1-5; 9 bases fit TRBD1. Germline CDR1 and CDR2: SGHDT and YYEEEE. After removal of 4 bases from V and 6 bases from J, the junction contained 8 bases not matched to a gene. CDR3 length: 15 residues. The CDR3 nucleotides are TGTGCCAGCAGCCCAAGACAGGGGGTGAGTCAGCCCCAGCATTTT. Translated, it gives CASSPRQGVSQPQHF.

The chain combines TRBV28 with TRBJ1-1; 7 bases are shared with TRBD1. There are 15 residues in the CDR3. Germline-derived CDR1 and CDR2 are MDHEN and SYDVKM. After removal of 5 bases from V and 1 base from J, the junction contained 7 bases not matched to a gene. The CDR3 spells CASSPRGFGNTEAFF. CDR3 in DNA: TGTGCCAGCAGTCCCAGGGGGTTTGGGAACACTGAAGCTTTCTTT.

This chain links TRBV7-3 with TRBJ2-2; D is possibly TRBD1 or TRBD2 (5 bases each). Germline V gene sequence: CDR1 SGHTA, CDR2 FQGTGA. This CDR3 has 14 residues. Deletions cut 4 bases from V and 6 bases from J, with 12 bases between. The CDR3 protein is CASSSGAQPGELFF. For the CDR3, the DNA is TGTGCCAGCAGCTCCGGGGCCCAGCCCGGGGAGCTGTTTTTT.

V usage is TRBV6-6 and J usage is TRBJ2-1; 15 nucleotides line up with TRBD2. V dropped 5 bases and J dropped 8; count of bases not matched to a gene: 4. Germline V gene lookup returns CDR1 MNHNY and CDR2 SVGAGI (reference sequence). The CDR3 is 15 amino acids. The CDR3 coding sequence is TGTGCCAGCAGTGAGGGACTAGCGGGAGGATATGAGCAGTTCTTC. This translates into CASSEGLAGGYEQFF.

V gene TRBV15 combines with J gene TRBJ2-7, with 9 bases lining up with TRBD1. In germline, CDR1 is LNHNV, CDR2 YYDKDF (reference sequence). The V gene end was trimmed by 7 bases and the J gene end by 5 bases; junction bases not matched to a gene: 15. The CDR3 runs to 16 residues. CDR3 coding DNA: TGTGCCACCACCCCAATTTGGGGACAGGGTCCCCACGAGCAGTACTTC. Its protein is CATTPIWGQGPHEQYF.

This chain uses TRBV19 with TRBJ2-5, with D perhaps assigned TRBD1 or TRBD2 (5 bases each). This CDR3 has 15 residues. Germline CDR1 reads LNHDA; CDR2 reads SQIVND (reference sequence). V lost 8 bases to trimming and J lost 0 bases, with 16 bases between them. Here the CDR3 DNA reads TGTGCCAGTTCTATCACCGGGACCCACCAAGAGACCCAGTACTTC. Translation: CASSITGTHQETQYF.

The chain joins TRBV4-2 to TRBJ1-2, with 10 bases identical to TRBD1. CDR3 length: 15 residues. CDR1 and CDR2 (germline): LGHNA, YNFKEQ. The V gene end was trimmed by 1 base and the J gene end by 6 bases; junction bases not matched to a gene: 5. The CDR3 DNA follows: TGTGCCAGCAGCCAAGCGGGACAGGGGACAGATGGCTACACCTTC. Protein: CASSQAGQGTDGYTF.

The rearrangement links TRBV9 to TRBJ2-7, with TRBD2 matching 8 bases. The V segment lost 0 bases and the J segment 2 bases; nucleotides outside the gene matches: 4. Germline lookup yields CDR1 SGDLS and CDR2 YYNGEE. The CDR3 has 15 amino acids. The DNA for the CDR3 is TGTGCCAGCAGCGTAGGCGGAGCGGGGGCCTACGAGCAGTACTTC. It encodes CASSVGGAGAYEQYF.

The V and J genes are TRBV2 and TRBJ2-3; no clear D. Per the germline V gene, CDR1 is SNHLY and CDR2 is FYNNEI. The V gene lost 4 bases and the J gene lost 2 bases, with 7 bases spanning the gap. CDR3 size: 13 residues. The CDR3 DNA follows: TGTGCCAGCAGTGGACCCATCACAGATACGCAGTATTTT. Its protein product is CASSGPITDTQYF.

In this sample, this clone turned up once. The chain's CDR3 is CASSHIRDRGYNEQFF. CDR3 sequence (DNA): TGCGCCAGCAGCCACATCCGGGACAGGGGGTACAATGAGCAGTTCTTC. The chain recombines TRBV4-1 with TRBJ2-1; 11 bases are shared with TRBD1. This CDR3 has 16 residues. V lost 3 bases, J lost 4 bases, and 5 bases stayed unmatched. Germline-derived CDR1 and CDR2 are MGHRA and YSYEKL.

The V and J genes are TRBV6-1 and TRBJ1-5, with 8 bases identical to TRBD1. The CDR3 is made up of 15 amino acids. Unmatched junction bases numbered 11, after V lost 7 bases and J lost 6 bases. The V gene's germline CDR1 is MNHNS and CDR2 SASEGT. The CDR3 here is CASTKTGDGFQPQHF. CDR3 coding DNA: TGTGCCAGCACTAAGACAGGGGACGGGTTTCAGCCCCAGCATTTT.

The chain uses TRBV28 and TRBJ1-5, with unresolved D. This CDR3 is 14 amino acids long. Trimming shortened V by 2 bases and J by 5 bases, and 10 bases separated the two germline ends. Germline V CDR1 and CDR2: MDHEN, SYDVKM. CDR3 amino acids: CASSLVGSHQPQHF. The CDR3, as DNA: TGTGCCAGCAGTTTAGTTGGCAGCCATCAGCCCCAGCATTTT. Combining the CDR3 with reference TRBV28 and TRBJ1-5 gives the whole variable domain DVKVTQSSRYLVKRTGEKVFLECVQDMDHENMFWYRQDPGLGLRLIYFSYDVKMKEKGDIPEGYSVSREKKERFSLILESASTNQTSMYLCASSLVGSHQPQHFGDGTRLSIL.

In this sample, this clone turned up once. V usage is TRBV10-3 and J usage is TRBJ2-5; 7 positions agree with TRBD1. The V gene end was trimmed by 5 bases and the J gene end by 1 base; junction bases not matched to a gene: 4. This CDR3 is built from 14 residues. Germline assignment: CDR1 ENHRY and CDR2 SYGVKD. In DNA form, the CDR3 reads TGTGCCATCAGTTCGGACAGGCTCCAAGAGACCCAGTACTTC. Translating gives CAISSDRLQETQYF.

The chain joins TRBV19 to TRBJ2-7, with TRBD2 as a possible D gene (5 bases). The CDR3 is made up of 14 amino acids. V was clipped by 3 bases and J by 2 bases, with 11 bases between them. Germline V lookup: CDR1 LNHDA, CDR2 SQIVND (reference sequence). The CDR3 reads CASSIGLRAYEQYF. For the CDR3, the DNA is TGTGCCAGTAGTATCGGCTTGAGGGCCTACGAGCAGTACTTC.

The chain carries TRBV9 and TRBJ2-1; weak D call: TRBD2 (7 bases). This CDR3 is 15 amino acids long. V was shortened by 6 bases and J by 9 bases, with 22 bases between the two germline ends. Germline V lookup: CDR1 SGDLS, CDR2 YYNGEE. The CDR3 DNA sequence: TGTGCCAGCACCTCGGGGGCGGGAGATGGGGGTGAGCAGTTCTTC. Translating it yields CASTSGAGDGGEQFF.

CDR3 amino acids: CASSSQGRLADTQYF. CDR3 nucleotide sequence: TGTGCCAGCAGTTCACAGGGGAGATTGGCAGATACGCAGTATTTT. V gene TRBV2 combines with J gene TRBJ2-3; 7 positions agree with TRBD1. V lost 5 bases and J lost 4; bases outside the gene matches: 9. The germline CDR1 and CDR2 sequences are SNHLY and FYNNEI. This CDR3 comprises 15 residues.

V is TRBV9 and J is TRBJ2-7; no definite D call. Per the germline V gene, CDR1 is SGDLS and CDR2 is YYNGEE. The V and J ends lost 4 bases and 2 bases respectively, with 7 bases between them. CDR3 length equals 12 residues. The CDR3 DNA is TGTGCCAGCAGCCCCGGACCCTACGAGCAGTACTTC. Its translation: CASSPGPYEQYF.